These 21 T cell receptor beta chains originate from one sample sequenced in a study of monozygotic twins with inflammatory bowel disease. For each CDR3 protein, TCRdb gives one entry from its re-call of the 5' RACE reads, without DNA. Across 200,000 to 250,000 distinct CDR3 sequences, the top ten clones capture approximately 7.7% of the sample. Sequencing was performed on blood. The receptor set was obtained from a human donor with ulcerative colitis or Crohn's disease, or a healthy co-twin of an affected twin (not recorded which).

The J gene is TRBJ2-1, the V gene TRBV20-1; TCRdb names TRBD1, which stays unverified in the absence of DNA. The CDR3 covers 16 residues. Germline CDR1 reads DFQATT; CDR2 reads SNEGSKA (reference sequence). The CDR3 here is CSARDIGGGSLDEQFF.

The chain carries TRBV16 and TRBJ1-1. Germline lookup yields CDR1 KGHSY and CDR2 FQNENV. CDR3 length: 12 residues. This CDR3 reads CASSQSRPEAFF. Full variable domain (missing parts from reference TRBV16 and TRBJ1-1): GEEVAQTPKHLVRGEGQKAKLYCAPIKGHSYVFWYQQVLKNEFKFLISFQNENVFDETGMPKERFSAKCLPNSPCSLEIQATKLEDSAVYFCASSQSRPEAFFGQGTRLTVV.

V gene TRBV20-1 combines with J gene TRBJ2-7; TCRdb selects TRBD1, and the lack of DNA leaves this call unchecked. Germline V lookup: CDR1 DFQATT, CDR2 SNEGSKA (reference sequence). The CDR3 has 15 residues. CDR3 protein: CSARGQGGSSYEQYF.

The chain couples TRBV18 to TRBJ2-7; the TRBD1 assignment by TCRdb is unverifiable without DNA. CDR1 is KGHSH and CDR2 is LQKENI in the germline V gene. This CDR3 is built from 15 residues. The CDR3 reads CASSPGDRGRHEQYF.

The chain links TRBV6-5 to TRBJ2-7; there is no DNA to check the TCRdb D call of TRBD1. Germline V gene data show CDR1 as MNHEY and CDR2 as SVGAGI. This CDR3 has 15 residues. The chain's CDR3 is CASSYGSRGLYEQYF.

This chain joins TRBV29-1 and TRBJ1-5; TCRdb picks TRBD1, but there is no DNA to check that call. CDR1 SQVTM and CDR2 ANQGSEA come from the germline V gene. The CDR3 contains 13 residues. The CDR3 loop is CSVTEGDYQPQHF.

The rearrangement uses TRBV5-1 and TRBJ2-7. The CDR3 length is 13 residues. CDR1 SGHRS and CDR2 YFSETQ come from the germline V gene. The CDR3: CASSSNGFSEQYF.

V usage is TRBV28 and J usage is TRBJ2-7; TCRdb calls TRBD1, which cannot be checked without DNA. The germline CDR1 and CDR2 sequences are MDHEN and SYDVKM. This CDR3 is 15 amino acids long. CDR3 protein: CASSLRDRGSYEQYF.

The V and J genes are TRBV20-1 and TRBJ1-6; TCRdb's assignment of TRBD1 cannot be checked, as there is no DNA. Germline V gene lookup returns CDR1 DFQATT and CDR2 SNEGSKA (reference sequence). The CDR3 sequence is 12 residues long. The CDR3 loop is CSLQTANSPLHF.

The chain recombines TRBV27 with TRBJ2-2; TCRdb picks TRBD1, but there is no DNA to check that call. Germline-derived CDR1 and CDR2 are MNHEY and SMNVEV (reference sequence). The CDR3 has 14 amino acids. The CDR3 is CASSLRESTGELFF.

The rearrangement joins TRBV5-1 to TRBJ2-7; with no DNA, the TCRdb D assignment of TRBD1 cannot be verified. CDR1 is SGHRS, CDR2 YFSETQ, per germline. The CDR3 is made up of 14 amino acids. This CDR3 is CASSKGDVVDEQYF. Looking up the rest from reference TRBV5-1 and TRBJ2-7 gives the full variable domain: KAGVTQTPRYLIKTRGQQVTLSCSPISGHRSVSWYQQTPGQGLQFLFEYFSETQRNKGNFPGRFSGRQFSNSRSEMNVSTLELGDSALYLCASSKGDVVDEQYFGPGTRLTVT.

The rearrangement links TRBV20-1 to TRBJ1-5; TCRdb's D call of TRBD1 is untestable without DNA. The CDR3 length is 15 residues. Germline loops: CDR1 DFQATT, CDR2 SNEGSKA (reference sequence). The CDR3: CSAYSMGQGNQPQHF.

The genes are TRBV5-1 and TRBJ2-3; TCRdb gives TRBD1 as the D gene, but with no DNA this cannot be confirmed. The CDR3 sequence is 15 residues long. Germline V gene sequence: CDR1 SGHRS, CDR2 YFSETQ. CDR3 sequence: CASSWGQGGTDTQYF.

This chain joins TRBV28 and TRBJ2-1; the D gene TCRdb calls, TRBD2, cannot be checked with no DNA. Germline loops: CDR1 MDHEN, CDR2 SYDVKM. The CDR3 length is 14 residues. The CDR3 is CASSLSGRIFYQFF.

The chain uses TRBV27 and TRBJ2-7. Germline V gives CDR1 MNHEY, CDR2 SMNVEV (reference sequence). This CDR3 has 13 residues. CDR3 region: CASSHPYSYEQYF.

This chain uses TRBV7-2 with TRBJ2-3; TCRdb lists TRBD2, though no DNA is available to test this call. The CDR3 is made up of 15 amino acids. Germline values: CDR1 SGHTA, CDR2 FQGNSA. The chain's CDR3 is CASSRPGLAGDTQYF.

The genes are TRBV5-1 and TRBJ1-5; TCRdb proposes TRBD1, but this gene call is untestable without DNA. CDR3 size: 14 residues. Germline CDR1 and CDR2: SGHRS and YFSETQ. The CDR3: CASSLMGDNQPQHF.

The rearrangement links TRBV11-2 to TRBJ2-7; there is no DNA to check the TCRdb D call of TRBD1. This CDR3 spans 14 amino acids. Germline-derived CDR1 and CDR2 are SGHAT and FQNNGV. CDR3 loop: CASSAPQGSYEQYF.

This rearrangement joins TRBV4-1 to TRBJ2-5. Germline V gives CDR1 MGHRA, CDR2 YSYEKL. This CDR3 has 14 residues. CDR3 sequence reads: CASSQDLLKETQYF.

V and J are TRBV12-3 or TRBV12-4 and TRBJ2-5; TCRdb designates TRBD1, a call that cannot be tested without DNA. CDR3 size: 12 residues. The CDR3 reads CASSPQRETQYF.

The rearrangement uses TRBV7-2 and TRBJ2-7. The CDR3 has 13 amino acids. Germline V gene lookup returns CDR1 SGHTA and CDR2 FQGNSA. The CDR3 here is CASSLNWYYEQYF.